One TCR beta chain is described in this entry. The antigen is not known. Constant-segment-primed 5'RACE gave TCR alpha and TCR beta cDNA libraries with sample barcodes and UMIs. Via MiXCR, TCRdb re-called the 5' RACE reads, giving one row per CDR3 protein. The sample shows 280,000 or so distinct CDR3 sequences, 15% to 20% of them seen only once. This specimen belongs to a study of T-cell memory formation after mild COVID-19. General observations from the study: The appearance of some responding clones in pre-infection memory suggested that cross-reactive memory joined. Clones which contracted sat mainly in CM and EM if CD4+, and in EMRA if CD8+. In second-wave clones peaking day 37, SARS-CoV-2 specificity remained unconfirmed.

V gave up 6 bases and J gave up 1 base; unmatched junction bases: 7. The CDR3 is made up of 15 amino acids. Germline CDR1 SEHNR, CDR2 FQNEAQ (reference sequence). The V and J genes are TRBV7-9 and TRBJ2-7, with TRBD2 matching 9 bases. Sequenced material: PBMCs or a T cell subset sorted from them (not recorded which). The sequence was collected from a man younger than 35 who had mild COVID-19 (a few samples of this study predate the infection). Cell type and time point are not known. The CDR3 DNA reads TGTGCCAGCAGTCCGATAGCGGGGGATTCCTACGAGCAGTACGTC. It translates to CASSPIAGDSYEQYV.